A single TCR beta chain is shown here with its context. Authors' processing steps: Scientists estimated how many nucleated cells there were by amplifying reference gene primers. Libraries were prepared by immunoSEQ multiplex PCR; TCRdb keeps only in-frame clonotypes and omits some of them. V and J calls plus clone size are reproduced from that table; the DNA served to infer D and trimming. Of 110,000 or so clones in the sample, 85% are singletons; the top ten hold approximately 13%. This entry is derived from a study of blood T cell repertoires in COVID-19. Turning to the study itself: Donors in the United States, Italy and Spain gave samples during acute or convalescent COVID-19.

This TCR derives from a human donor in a cohort sampled during active COVID-19. The sample taken for sequencing was peripheral blood.

The CDR3 reads CASSDYGDETQYF. Here the CDR3 DNA reads TGTGCCAGCAGTGATTACGGGGATGAGACCCAGTACTTC. The chain employs TRBV25-1 and TRBJ2-5; weak D call: TRBD2 (5 bases). The CDR3 extends over 13 amino acids. The V gene's germline CDR1 is MGHDK and CDR2 SYGVNS. V lost 3 bases and J 5 bases, leaving 10 bases between the germline ends.